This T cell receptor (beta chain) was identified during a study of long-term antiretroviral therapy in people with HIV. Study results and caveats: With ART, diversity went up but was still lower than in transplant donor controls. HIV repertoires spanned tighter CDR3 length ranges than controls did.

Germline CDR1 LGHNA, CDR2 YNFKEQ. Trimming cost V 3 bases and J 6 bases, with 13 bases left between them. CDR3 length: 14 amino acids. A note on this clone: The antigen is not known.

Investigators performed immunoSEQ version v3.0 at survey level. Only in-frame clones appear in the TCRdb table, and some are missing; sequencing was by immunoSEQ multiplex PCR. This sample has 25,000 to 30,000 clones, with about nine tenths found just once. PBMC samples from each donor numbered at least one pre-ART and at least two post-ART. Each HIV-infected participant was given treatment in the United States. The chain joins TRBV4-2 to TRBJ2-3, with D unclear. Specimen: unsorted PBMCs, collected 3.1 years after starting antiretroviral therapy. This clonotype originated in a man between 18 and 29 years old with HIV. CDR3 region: CASSQGSRTDTQYF. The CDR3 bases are TGTGCCAGCAGCCAGGGCTCTCGGACGGATACGCAGTATTTT.